Listed here are 10 T cell receptor beta chains from one sample, sequenced in a study of cytomegalovirus exposure and HLA in healthy donors. Vbeta (60) and Jbeta (13) primers were used in the PCR. Produced via immunoSEQ multiplex PCR; TCRdb's table is partial and in-frame only. The sample totals roughly 120,000 clones. Sequencing was done on a sample of PBMCs. These receptors originate from a man between 40 and 49 years old in good health and CMV-seronegative.

The chain uses TRBV7-2 and TRBJ2-1; 9 bases line up with TRBD1. Trimming removed 1 base from V and 4 bases from J; junction bases left unmatched: 2. The CDR3 is 15 amino acids. CDR1 is SGHTA and CDR2 is FQGNSA in the germline V gene. CDR3 region: CASSLGGQGYNEQFF. CDR3 nucleotide sequence: TGTGCCAGCAGCTTAGGGGGACAGGGATACAATGAGCAGTTCTTC. Based on the CDR3 plus reference TRBV7-2 and TRBJ2-1, the full variable domain is GAGVSQSPSNKVTEKGKDVELRCDPISGHTALYWYRQSLGQGLEFLIYFQGNSAPDKSGLPSDRFSAERTGGSVSTLTIQRTQQEDSAVYLCASSLGGQGYNEQFFGPGTRLTVL.

The chain uses TRBV4-2 and TRBJ1-1; possible D gene TRBD1, 6 bases. This CDR3 has 16 amino acids. Germline V gives CDR1 LGHNA, CDR2 YNFKEQ. Trimming took 0 bases from V and 12 from J, leaving 23 bases between them. CDR3 residues: CASSQERTQGRVSSFF. The CDR3 DNA is TGTGCCAGCAGCCAAGAGCGTACCCAGGGGAGGGTGTCGTCTTTCTTT.

The rearrangement links TRBV7-2 to TRBJ2-3, with 10 bases that match TRBD2. The CDR3 spans 19 residues. In germline, CDR1 is SGHTA, CDR2 FQGNSA. V was clipped by 1 base and J by 6 bases; unmatched bases: 16. CDR3 sequence: CASSLDYLRLAGVRDTQYF. CDR3 nucleotide sequence: TGTGCCAGCAGCTTAGATTACCTTCGGCTAGCGGGAGTAAGGGATACGCAGTATTTT.

CDR3 nucleotide sequence: TGTGCCACCTTATCTTCGGGGGGAGAAAAACTGTTTTTT. Its translation: CATLSSGGEKLFF. V and J are TRBV10-3 and TRBJ1-4; D is perhaps TRBD1 (5 bases). Trimming pared 10 bases from V and 8 bases from J, leaving 17 bases between. CDR1 and CDR2 (germline): ENHRY, SYGVKD. There are 13 residues in the CDR3.

With regard to this clone: At one boundary the junction diverges from the germline segment, which might be a read error. CDR3 protein: CASSLSGGSEEETQYF. The CDR3 coding sequence is TGTGCCAGCAGTCTATCGGGAGGGAGCGAGGAAGAGACCCAGTACTTC. The chain links TRBV27 to TRBJ2-5; 8 bases map to TRBD2. This CDR3 region has 16 residues. CDR1 and CDR2 (germline): MNHEY, SMNVEV (reference sequence).

The gene calls are TRBV28 and TRBJ1-2; 7 nucleotides align to TRBD1. Germline lookup yields CDR1 MDHEN and CDR2 SYDVKM. With 7 bases clipped from V and 7 bases from J, the junction kept 6 bases outside the gene matches. The CDR3 consists of 12 residues. The CDR3 protein is CASTIGGGGYTF. The CDR3 bases are TGTGCCAGCACTATAGGGGGCGGTGGCTACACCTTC.

The chain has TRBV7-9 and TRBJ1-2; 7 bases are a match to TRBD1. After removal of 5 bases from V and 7 bases from J, the junction contained 16 bases not matched to a gene. Germline CDR1 SEHNR, CDR2 FQNEAQ (reference sequence). This CDR3 is 16 amino acids long. The CDR3 region has the DNA TGTGCCAGCAGCCGCGCCGACGGAACAGGGGATGGTGGCTACACCTTC. This sequence encodes CASSRADGTGDGGYTF.

The chain recombines TRBV6-5 with TRBJ1-2, with D tentatively TRBD1 (5 bases). The CDR3 runs 13 residues. CDR1 is MNHEY and CDR2 is SVGAGI in the germline V gene. Between the trimmed V and J ends, which lost 5 bases and 5 bases, there was a span of 12 bases. The CDR3 reads CASSPRQLYGYTF. CDR3 DNA: TGTGCCAGCAGTCCTCGACAGCTTTATGGCTACACCTTC.

The chain carries TRBV5-1 and TRBJ1-1; D is ambiguous. The CDR3 loop spans 14 amino acids. V was clipped by 4 bases and J by 1 base, with 11 bases between them. Per germline, CDR1 SGHRS and CDR2 YFSETQ. In DNA, the CDR3 is TGCGCCAGCAGCCGAGACAACCAGAACACTGAAGCTTTCTTT. Residues: CASSRDNQNTEAFF.

The chain has TRBV30 and TRBJ1-4, with D hard to call. The CDR3 spans 13 residues. Germline loops: CDR1 GTSNPN, CDR2 SVGIG (reference sequence). V lost 4 bases to trimming and J lost 6 bases, with 12 bases between them. This CDR3 is CAWTAGSYEKLFF. The CDR3 region has the DNA TGTGCCTGGACCGCTGGGAGTTATGAAAAACTGTTTTTT.